Following are 20 T cell receptor beta chains from one sample sequenced in a study of blood T cell repertoires in COVID-19. Clones were sequenced by immunoSEQ multiplex PCR, and TCRdb holds only the in-frame ones, with some missing. The table includes roughly 330,000 clones, approximately 89% detected once. Material: PBMCs or T cells enriched from blood (not recorded which). The source is a woman younger than 45 who had recovered from COVID-19.

The chain joins TRBV20-1 to TRBJ1-3; D is possibly TRBD1 (5 bases). The CDR3 is made up of 13 amino acids. V lost 6 bases, J lost 4 bases, and 13 bases lay in between. The germline CDR1 and CDR2 sequences are DFQATT and SNEGSKA (reference sequence). The CDR3 reads CSASNRMGNTIYF. The CDR3 bases are TGCAGTGCCAGTAACAGGATGGGAAACACCATATATTTT.

The chain has TRBV7-8 and TRBJ1-4; 10 nucleotides agree with TRBD1. The J segment lost 7 bases and the V segment lost 3 bases, leaving 5 bases of the junction unmatched. This CDR3 is built from 15 residues. In germline, CDR1 is SGHVS, CDR2 FQNEAQ. The CDR3 DNA sequence: TGTGCCAGCAGCTTTGGAGGGACAGGGGTTGAAAAACTGTTTTTT. It is translated as CASSFGGTGVEKLFF.

The chain employs TRBV30 and TRBJ2-3; 7 nucleotides line up with TRBD2. This CDR3 region has 13 residues. The trim removed 2 bases at V and 4 bases at J, leaving 3 bases unmatched. Germline V gives CDR1 GTSNPN, CDR2 SVGIG (reference sequence). The CDR3 is CAWSRSGADTQYF. The CDR3 region has the DNA TGTGCCTGGAGTAGAAGCGGGGCAGATACGCAGTATTTT.

The chain has TRBV20-1 and TRBJ1-2, with D tentatively TRBD1 (6 bases). The CDR3 spans 13 residues. V lost 3 bases to trimming and J lost 2 bases, with 10 bases between them. Germline V lookup: CDR1 DFQATT, CDR2 SNEGSKA (reference sequence). CDR3 bases: TGCAGTGCTAGTGACAGGCTCAACTATGGCTACACCTTC. It is translated as CSASDRLNYGYTF.

The V and J genes are TRBV11-2 and TRBJ1-1, with D hard to call. Germline lookup yields CDR1 SGHAT and CDR2 FQNNGV. This CDR3 contains 13 residues. V lost 2 bases, J lost 4 bases, and 8 bases lay in between. CDR3 in DNA: TGTGCCAGCAGCTTAACAAGTCTCACTGAAGCTTTCTTT. Protein product: CASSLTSLTEAFF.

The rearrangement uses TRBV10-1 and TRBJ1-1; tentatively, D is TRBD1 (5 bases). Deletions cut 6 bases from V and 0 bases from J, with 14 bases between. The CDR3 runs 15 residues. The germline gives CDR1 WNHNN, CDR2 SYGVQD (reference sequence). This CDR3 reads CASRAMTVVNTEAFF. Written as DNA, the CDR3 is TGCGCCAGCAGGGCCATGACAGTTGTGAACACTGAAGCTTTCTTT.

Here the CDR3 reads CASRLAETQYF. The CDR3 DNA sequence: TGTGCCAGCAGACTAGCGGAGACCCAGTACTTC. The chain carries TRBV11-2 and TRBJ2-5, with 7 bases that match TRBD2. Looked up from germline, CDR1 is SGHAT and CDR2 is FQNNGV. The trim removed 6 bases at V and 5 bases at J, leaving 0 bases unmatched. The CDR3 contains 11 residues.

V usage is TRBV19 and J usage is TRBJ1-6, with 7 positions matching TRBD1. The ends lost 7 bases at V and 0 bases at J; junction bases unmatched: 3. Germline CDR1 and CDR2: LNHDA and SQIVND (reference sequence). The CDR3 consists of 15 residues. The CDR3 protein is CASNRGNSYNSPLHF. CDR3 bases: TGTGCCAGTAACAGGGGAAACTCCTATAATTCACCCCTCCACTTT.

CDR3 loop: CASCAGTGGYNEQFF. The CDR3, as DNA: TGTGCCAGCTGCGCGGGAACGGGGGGGTACAATGAGCAGTTCTTC. The V gene is TRBV11-2, the J gene TRBJ2-1, with 8 bases aligning to TRBD2. Trimming took 8 bases from V and 4 from J; bases not matched to a gene: 10. This CDR3 comprises 15 residues. Looked up from germline, CDR1 is SGHAT and CDR2 is FQNNGV.

This sequence joins TRBV5-1 and TRBJ2-3, with D possibly TRBD1 on 6 matching bases. V gave up 0 bases and J gave up 5 bases, with 16 bases separating them. CDR3 length: 16 residues. Germline V gene sequence: CDR1 SGHRS, CDR2 YFSETQ. The CDR3 DNA is TGCGCCAGCAGCTTGGCAGCGCCGGCGACAGGAGATACGCAGTATTTT. The encoded protein is CASSLAAPATGDTQYF.

The CDR3 DNA is TGCGCCAGCACCTCCTTCGTGGGGCTGAACACTGAAGCTTTCTTT. Its protein product is CASTSFVGLNTEAFF. This chain joins TRBV10-2 and TRBJ1-1; TRBD1 is a possible D gene (5 bases). Per the germline V gene, CDR1 is WSHSY and CDR2 is SAAADI. Trimming took off 7 bases at V and 0 bases at J, with 15 bases between the two ends. CDR3 size: 15 residues.

This clone appeared a few times. The chain couples TRBV7-2 to TRBJ1-5; 10 positions agree with TRBD1. Germline CDR1 SGHTA, CDR2 FQGNSA. The V gene end was trimmed by 1 base and the J gene end by 9 bases; junction bases not matched to a gene: 3. The CDR3 contains 14 residues. CDR3 in amino acids: CASSLGDRGAPQHF. The CDR3 nucleotides are TGTGCCAGCAGCTTAGGGGACAGGGGAGCGCCCCAGCATTTT.

The chain has TRBV6-6 and TRBJ2-1, with D maybe TRBD1 (5 bases). The CDR3 length is 12 residues. V gave up 5 bases and J gave up 7 bases, with 9 bases separating them. The germline V gene has CDR1 MNHNY and CDR2 SVGAGI (reference sequence). CDR3 region: CASSPQGNEQFF. CDR3 sequence (DNA): TGTGCCAGCAGTCCCCAGGGTAATGAGCAGTTCTTC.

The rearrangement joins TRBV28 to TRBJ1-1; D remains unclear. V was clipped by 6 bases and J by 5 bases, with 13 bases between them. The CDR3 has 13 amino acids. CDR1 is MDHEN, CDR2 SYDVKM, per germline. CDR3 sequence reads: CASRGPTGTEAFF. DNA for the CDR3: TGTGCCAGCAGGGGCCCCACGGGGACTGAAGCTTTCTTT.

This clone was recorded only once. The J gene is TRBJ2-3, the V gene TRBV9; 9 bases map to TRBD2. The CDR3 extends over 15 amino acids. From germline, CDR1 is SGDLS and CDR2 YYNGEE. The J segment lost 4 bases and the V segment lost 0 bases, leaving 3 bases of the junction unmatched. The CDR3 DNA is TGTGCCAGCAGCGTAGGCGGGGGGGTTGCAGATACGCAGTATTTT. This codes for CASSVGGGVADTQYF.

The chain combines TRBV28 with TRBJ1-5, with a possible D match to TRBD1 (5 bases). Germline V CDR1 and CDR2: MDHEN, SYDVKM. The CDR3 contains 14 residues. The germline V and J ends were trimmed by 4 bases and 8 bases, with 15 bases remaining between them. For the CDR3, the DNA is TGTGCCAGCAGTTCCCTGTGGGGGGTAGAGCCCCAGCATTTT. Encoded protein: CASSSLWGVEPQHF. The variable domain in full, completed from reference TRBV28 and TRBJ1-5, reads DVKVTQSSRYLVKRTGEKVFLECVQDMDHENMFWYRQDPGLGLRLIYFSYDVKMKEKGDIPEGYSVSREKKERFSLILESASTNQTSMYLCASSSLWGVEPQHFGDGTRLSIL.

The chain is built from TRBV21-1 and TRBJ1-1. TRBV21-1 is a pseudogene locus. CDR3 size: 17 residues. CDR3 DNA sequence: TGTGCCAGCAGCCGAGAGGAGGTGGAGGGAGGATGGACTGAAGCTTTCTTT. Translating it yields CASSREEVEGGWTEAFF.

The gene calls are TRBV4-3 and TRBJ2-7; 10 bases agree with TRBD2. The CDR3 has 17 residues. The V segment lost 0 bases and the J segment 5 bases; nucleotides outside the gene matches: 10. Germline CDR1 LGHNA, CDR2 YSLEER. The CDR3 sequence is CASSQDRSSGGAHEQYF. The CDR3 region has the DNA TGCGCCAGCAGCCAAGACCGTTCCAGCGGGGGGGCCCACGAGCAGTACTTC.

The chain uses TRBV7-3 and TRBJ1-1, with TRBD1 matching 7 bases. The junction had 5 bases not matched to a gene; V was cut back by 5 bases and J by 5 bases. Germline V CDR1 and CDR2: SGHTA, FQGTGA. The CDR3 contains 13 residues. The CDR3 sequence is CASSAQGGTEAFF. The CDR3 nucleotides are TGTGCCAGCAGCGCTCAGGGGGGTACTGAAGCTTTCTTT.

The chain couples TRBV7-2 to TRBJ1-1; D call uncertain. Per germline, CDR1 SGHTA and CDR2 FQGNSA. V lost 1 base, J lost 4 bases, and 10 bases lay in between. This CDR3 has 14 amino acids. The CDR3 region has the DNA TGTGCCAGCAGCTTAGGCGGCTTGGGCACTGAAGCTTTCTTT. Translating it yields CASSLGGLGTEAFF.